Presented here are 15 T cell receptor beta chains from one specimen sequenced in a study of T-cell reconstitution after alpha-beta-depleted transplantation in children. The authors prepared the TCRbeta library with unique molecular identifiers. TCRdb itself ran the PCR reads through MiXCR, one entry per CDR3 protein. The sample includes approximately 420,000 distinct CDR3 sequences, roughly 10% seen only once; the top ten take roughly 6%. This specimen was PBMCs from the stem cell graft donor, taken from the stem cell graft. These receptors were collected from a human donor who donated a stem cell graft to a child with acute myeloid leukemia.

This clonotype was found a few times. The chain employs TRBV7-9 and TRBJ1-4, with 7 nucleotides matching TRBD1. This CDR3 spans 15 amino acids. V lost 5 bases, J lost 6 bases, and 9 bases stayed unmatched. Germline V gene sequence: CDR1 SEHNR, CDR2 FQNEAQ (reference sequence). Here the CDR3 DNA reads TGTGCCAGCAGCGAGGACCAGGGGGTAGATGAAAAACTGTTTTTT. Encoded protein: CASSEDQGVDEKLFF.

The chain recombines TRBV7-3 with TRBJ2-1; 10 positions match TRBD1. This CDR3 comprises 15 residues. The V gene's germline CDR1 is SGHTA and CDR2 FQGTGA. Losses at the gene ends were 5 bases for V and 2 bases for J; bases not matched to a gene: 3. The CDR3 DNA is TGTGCCAGCAGCAACGGACAGGGGGCCTACAATGAGCAGTTCTTC. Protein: CASSNGQGAYNEQFF.

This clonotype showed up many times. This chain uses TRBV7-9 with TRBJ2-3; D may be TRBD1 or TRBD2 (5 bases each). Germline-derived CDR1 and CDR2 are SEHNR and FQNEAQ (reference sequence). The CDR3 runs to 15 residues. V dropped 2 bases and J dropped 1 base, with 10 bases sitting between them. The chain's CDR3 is CASSLKLGGTDTQYF. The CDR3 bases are TGTGCCAGCAGCTTAAAACTAGGGGGCACAGATACGCAGTATTTT.

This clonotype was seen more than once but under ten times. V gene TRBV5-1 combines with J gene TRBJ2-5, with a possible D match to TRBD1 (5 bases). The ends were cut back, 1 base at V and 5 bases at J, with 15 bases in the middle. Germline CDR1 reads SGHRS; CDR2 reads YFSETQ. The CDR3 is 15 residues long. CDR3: CASSLNLGAGETQYF. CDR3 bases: TGCGCCAGCAGCTTGAATCTAGGGGCAGGGGAGACCCAGTACTTC.

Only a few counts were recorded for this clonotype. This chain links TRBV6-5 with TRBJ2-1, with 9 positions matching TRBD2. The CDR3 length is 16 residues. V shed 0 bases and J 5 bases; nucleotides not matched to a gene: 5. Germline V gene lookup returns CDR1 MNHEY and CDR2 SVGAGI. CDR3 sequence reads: CASSYSFSSGNNEQFF. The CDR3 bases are TGTGCCAGCAGTTACTCGTTCTCTAGCGGGAACAATGAGCAGTTCTTC.

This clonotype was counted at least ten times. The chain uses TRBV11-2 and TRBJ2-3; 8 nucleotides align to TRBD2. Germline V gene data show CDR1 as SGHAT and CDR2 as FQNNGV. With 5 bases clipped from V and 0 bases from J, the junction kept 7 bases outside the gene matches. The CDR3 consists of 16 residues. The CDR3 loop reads CASSPRLARSTDTQYF. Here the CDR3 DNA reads TGTGCCAGCAGCCCCAGACTAGCGCGAAGCACAGATACGCAGTATTTT.

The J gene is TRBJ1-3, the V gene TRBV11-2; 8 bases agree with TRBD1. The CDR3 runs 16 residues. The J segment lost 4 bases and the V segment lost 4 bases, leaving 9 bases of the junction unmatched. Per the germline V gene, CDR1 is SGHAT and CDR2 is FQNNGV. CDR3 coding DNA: TGTGCCAGCAGCTCCACCGGGACAGGCTTCGGAAACACCATATATTTT. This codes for CASSSTGTGFGNTIYF.

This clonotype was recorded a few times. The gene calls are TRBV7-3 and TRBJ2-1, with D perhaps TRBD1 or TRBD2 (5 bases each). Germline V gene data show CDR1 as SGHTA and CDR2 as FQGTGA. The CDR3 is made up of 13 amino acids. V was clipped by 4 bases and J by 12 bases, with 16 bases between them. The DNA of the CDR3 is TGTGCCAGCAGCTCATCAGAGGGGCTTCGGCAGTTCTTC. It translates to CASSSSEGLRQFF.

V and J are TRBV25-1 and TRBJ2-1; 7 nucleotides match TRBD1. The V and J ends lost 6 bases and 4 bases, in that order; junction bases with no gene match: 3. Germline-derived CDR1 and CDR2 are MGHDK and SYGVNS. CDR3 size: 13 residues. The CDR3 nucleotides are TGTGCCAGCAGGGCCAGGGGGTACAATGAGCAGTTCTTC. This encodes CASRARGYNEQFF.

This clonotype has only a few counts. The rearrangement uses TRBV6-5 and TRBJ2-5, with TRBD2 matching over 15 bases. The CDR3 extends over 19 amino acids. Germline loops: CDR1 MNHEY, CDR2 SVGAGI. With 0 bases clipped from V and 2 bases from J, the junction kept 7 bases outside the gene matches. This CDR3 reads CASSYSSPGLAGGQETQYF. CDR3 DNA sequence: TGTGCCAGCAGTTACTCGTCCCCCGGACTAGCGGGGGGGCAAGAGACCCAGTACTTC.

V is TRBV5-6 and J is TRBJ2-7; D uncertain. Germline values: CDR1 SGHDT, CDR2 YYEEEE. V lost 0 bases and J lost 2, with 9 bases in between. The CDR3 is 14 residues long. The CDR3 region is CASSLGLKTYEQYV. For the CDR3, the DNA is TGTGCCAGCAGCTTGGGGCTTAAGACCTACGAGCAGTACGTC.

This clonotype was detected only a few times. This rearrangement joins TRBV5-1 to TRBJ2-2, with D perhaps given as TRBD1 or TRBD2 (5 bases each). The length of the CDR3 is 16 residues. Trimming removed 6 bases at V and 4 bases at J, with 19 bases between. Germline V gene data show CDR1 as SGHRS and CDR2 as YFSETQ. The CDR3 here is CASTLRGSSGTGELFF. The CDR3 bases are TGCGCCAGCACCCTGAGGGGCTCTTCGGGCACCGGGGAGCTGTTTTTT.

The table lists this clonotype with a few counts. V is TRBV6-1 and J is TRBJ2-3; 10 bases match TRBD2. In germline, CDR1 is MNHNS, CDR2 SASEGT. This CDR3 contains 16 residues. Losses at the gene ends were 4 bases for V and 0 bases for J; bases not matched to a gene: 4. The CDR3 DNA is TGTGCCAGCAGTGCTAGCGGGGGCCTTAGCACAGATACGCAGTATTTT. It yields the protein CASSASGGLSTDTQYF.

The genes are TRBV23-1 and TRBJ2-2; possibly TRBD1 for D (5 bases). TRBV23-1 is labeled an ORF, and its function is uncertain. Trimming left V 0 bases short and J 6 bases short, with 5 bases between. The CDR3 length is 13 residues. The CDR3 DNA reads TGCGCCAGCAGTCAATCAGGGGCCGGGGAGCTGTTTTTT. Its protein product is CASSQSGAGELFF.

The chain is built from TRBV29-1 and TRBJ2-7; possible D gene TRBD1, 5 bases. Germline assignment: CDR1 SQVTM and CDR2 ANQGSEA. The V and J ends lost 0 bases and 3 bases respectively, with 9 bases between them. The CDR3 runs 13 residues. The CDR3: CSVEEGVGYEQYF. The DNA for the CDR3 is TGCAGCGTTGAAGAAGGGGTAGGCTACGAGCAGTACTTC.